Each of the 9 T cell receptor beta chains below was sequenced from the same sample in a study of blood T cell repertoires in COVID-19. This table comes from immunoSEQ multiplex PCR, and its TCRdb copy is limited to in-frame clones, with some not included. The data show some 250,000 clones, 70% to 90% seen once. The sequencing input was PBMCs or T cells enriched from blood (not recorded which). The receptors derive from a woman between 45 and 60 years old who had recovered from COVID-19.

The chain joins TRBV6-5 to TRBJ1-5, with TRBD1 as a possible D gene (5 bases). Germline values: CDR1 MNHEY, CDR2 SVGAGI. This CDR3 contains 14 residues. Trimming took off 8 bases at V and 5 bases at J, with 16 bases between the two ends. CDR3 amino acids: CASRVQQGHQPQHF. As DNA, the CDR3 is TGTGCCAGCCGGGTTCAGCAGGGCCATCAGCCCCAGCATTTT.

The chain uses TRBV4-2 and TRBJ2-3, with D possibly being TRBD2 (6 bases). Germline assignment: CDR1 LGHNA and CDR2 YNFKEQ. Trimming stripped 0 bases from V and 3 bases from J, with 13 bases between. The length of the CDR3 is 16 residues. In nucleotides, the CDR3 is TGTGCCAGCAGCCAAGATTTGGCGGGAAAAACAGATACGCAGTATTTT. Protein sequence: CASSQDLAGKTDTQYF.

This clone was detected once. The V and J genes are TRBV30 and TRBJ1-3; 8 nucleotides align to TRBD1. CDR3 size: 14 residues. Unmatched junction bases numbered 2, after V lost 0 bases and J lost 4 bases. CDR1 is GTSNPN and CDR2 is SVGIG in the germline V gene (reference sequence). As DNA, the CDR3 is TGTGCCTGGAGTGTTGGGACAGGCGGAAACACCATATATTTT. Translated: CAWSVGTGGNTIYF.

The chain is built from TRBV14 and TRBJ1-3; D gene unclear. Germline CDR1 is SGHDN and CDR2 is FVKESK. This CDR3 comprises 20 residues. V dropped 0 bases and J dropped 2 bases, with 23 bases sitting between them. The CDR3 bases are TGTGCCAGCAGCCAAGATGTCCTCACTGAGTATCGGGGTACTGGAAACACCATATATTTT. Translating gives CASSQDVLTEYRGTGNTIYF.

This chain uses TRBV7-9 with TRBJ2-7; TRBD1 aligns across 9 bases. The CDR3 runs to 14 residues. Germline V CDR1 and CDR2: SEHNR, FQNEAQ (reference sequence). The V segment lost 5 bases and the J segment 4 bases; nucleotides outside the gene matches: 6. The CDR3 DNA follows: TGTGCCAGCAGCCCTCGGGACAGGGATTACGAGCAGTACTTC. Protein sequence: CASSPRDRDYEQYF. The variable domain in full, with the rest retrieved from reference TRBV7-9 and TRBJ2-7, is DTGVSQNPRHKITKRGQNVTFRCDPISEHNRLYWYRQTLGQGPEFLTYFQNEAQLEKSRLLSDRFSAERPKGSFSTLEIQRTEQGDSAMYLCASSPRDRDYEQYFGPGTRLTVT.

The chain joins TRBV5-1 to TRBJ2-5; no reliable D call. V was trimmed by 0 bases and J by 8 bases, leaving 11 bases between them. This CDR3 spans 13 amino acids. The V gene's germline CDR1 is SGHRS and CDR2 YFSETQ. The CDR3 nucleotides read TGCGCCAGCAGCTTGGGTTACCGACAAACCCAGTACTTC. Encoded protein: CASSLGYRQTQYF.

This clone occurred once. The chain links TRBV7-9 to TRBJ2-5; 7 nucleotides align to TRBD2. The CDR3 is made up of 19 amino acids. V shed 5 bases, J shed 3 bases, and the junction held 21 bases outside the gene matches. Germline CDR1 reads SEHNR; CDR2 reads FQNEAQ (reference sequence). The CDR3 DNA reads TGTGCCAGCAGCGCCCAGCCCGGGACTATGGAAACGCCAAAAGAGACCCAGTACTTC. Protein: CASSAQPGTMETPKETQYF.

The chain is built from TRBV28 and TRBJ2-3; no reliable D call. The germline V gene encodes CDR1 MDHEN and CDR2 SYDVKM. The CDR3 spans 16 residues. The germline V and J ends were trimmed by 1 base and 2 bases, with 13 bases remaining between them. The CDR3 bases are TGTGCCAGCAGTTTATTAAGGAGCAGAAACACAGATACGCAGTATTTT. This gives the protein CASSLLRSRNTDTQYF.

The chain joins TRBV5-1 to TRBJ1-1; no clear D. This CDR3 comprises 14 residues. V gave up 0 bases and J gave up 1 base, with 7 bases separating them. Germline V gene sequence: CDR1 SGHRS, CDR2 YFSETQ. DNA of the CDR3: TGCGCCAGCAGCTTGGATGCGGGGAACACTGAAGCTTTCTTT. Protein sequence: CASSLDAGNTEAFF.